One and the same sample provided the 2 T cell receptor beta chains below, sequenced in a study of blood T cell repertoires in COVID-19 (dated by TCRdb to the early 2020s). The library was prepared using the immunoSEQ multiplex PCR assay. Drawn from immuneACCESS, this table holds only the in-frame rearrangements with V and J called that TCRdb kept. Clones are partly lost; checked studies trace under half to an unresolved V gene and leave the rest unexplained. This sample comprises about 300,000 clones, about nine tenths of them detected only once. 4% to 6% of the sample belongs to the ten largest clones. Sequenced: PBMCs or T cells enriched from blood (not recorded which). These receptors originate from a man in his fifties or sixties who had recovered from COVID-19.

This clone occurred once. CDR3 protein: CASSLAVQGVGTGGEQYF. As DNA, the CDR3 is TGCGCCAGCAGCTTGGCCGTACAGGGGGTTGGAACTGGTGGCGAGCAGTACTTC. This sequence joins TRBV5-1 and TRBJ2-7, with 8 bases aligning to TRBD1. The germline V gene has CDR1 SGHRS and CDR2 YFSETQ. V lost 0 bases and J lost 6; bases outside the gene matches: 17. The CDR3 loop spans 18 amino acids.

The genes are TRBV2 and TRBJ1-6; 7 bases fit TRBD1. The V and J ends lost 9 bases and 7 bases, in that order; junction bases with no gene match: 18. Germline-derived CDR1 and CDR2 are SNHLY and FYNNEI. The CDR3 covers 17 residues. CDR3 in amino acids: CARTGTANLFENSPLHF. The CDR3 DNA sequence: TGTGCCAGAACCGGGACAGCGAATTTATTTGAGAATTCACCCCTCCACTTT. Drawing the rest from reference TRBV2 and TRBJ1-6, the complete variable domain is EPEVTQTPSHQVTQMGQEVILRCVPISNHLYFYWYRQILGQKVEFLVSFYNNEISEKSEIFDDQFSVERPDGSNFTLKIRSTKLEDSAMYFCARTGTANLFENSPLHFGNGTRLTVT.